This T cell receptor beta chain was obtained from a study of blood T cell repertoires in COVID-19. In the study's own analysis: The authors estimated nucleated cell counts from reference gene primer amplification. TCRdb keeps only in-frame clones here, not all; method: immunoSEQ multiplex PCR. Clonal size and the V and J genes are those of that table, whereas D and trimming came from the DNA. The sample includes 200,000 to 250,000 clones, less than 85% of them seen just once. CDR3 length: 15 amino acids. J lost 7 bases, V lost 4 bases, and 10 bases had no gene match. CDR1 and CDR2 (germline): SGHRS, YFSETQ. Participant reports of clinical history set cohort assignment.

This TCR was recovered from a man between 60 and 70 years old who had recovered from COVID-19. Sequencing was carried out using PBMCs or T cells enriched from blood (not recorded which). The V call is TRBV5-1, the J call TRBJ1-2; 10 bases match TRBD1. Written as DNA, the CDR3 is TGCGCCAGCAGCCCCAGACAGGGGGCGACGGGTGGCTACACCTTC. This encodes CASSPRQGATGGYTF.